The 2 T cell receptor beta chains in this list originate from one sample, sequenced in a study of a mutant IDH1 vaccine in newly diagnosed glioma. As to time point: baseline, week 1 (first vaccination visit). Regarding treatment: pre-vaccination baseline after standard-of-care therapy. Assay: immunoSEQ multiplex PCR; the TCRdb copy retains only in-frame clones and omits some. The table includes about 54,000 clones, approximately 81% detected once. The sample consisted of PBMCs, taken from a glioma patient treated with radiotherapy, temozolomide or both. The receptors come from a man younger than 30 with glioma.

This chain uses TRBV7-9 with TRBJ2-1; TRBD1 matches at 7 bases. This CDR3 has 19 residues. Per the germline V gene, CDR1 is SEHNR and CDR2 is FQNEAQ (reference sequence). V lost 4 bases, J lost 7 bases, and 22 bases stayed unmatched. CDR3 residues: CASSSPGQRAGFLRNEQFF. In DNA form, the CDR3 reads TGTGCCAGCAGCTCGCCGGGACAGCGTGCCGGATTTCTGAGAAATGAGCAGTTCTTC.

The chain combines TRBV7-9 with TRBJ1-1, with D unclear. Trimming stripped 1 base from V and 6 bases from J, with 15 bases between. CDR1 and CDR2 (germline): SEHNR, FQNEAQ (reference sequence). The CDR3 is made up of 15 amino acids. The CDR3: CASSLVSGFIAEAFF. Written as DNA, the CDR3 is TGTGCCAGCAGCTTAGTATCGGGGTTTATCGCTGAAGCTTTCTTT.